This T cell receptor (beta chain) was retrieved from a study of shared clonotypes between healthy human individuals. CDR1 and CDR2 from the germline V gene are GTSNPN and SVGIG (reference sequence). This CDR3 has 12 residues. Trimming removed 3 bases from V and 11 bases from J, with 16 bases in between. This table comes from immunoSEQ multiplex PCR, and its TCRdb copy is limited to in-frame clones, with some not included. The sample consists of nearly 750,000 clones, approximately 72% of them appearing once. The sequence was collected from a woman aged 25 to 39 in good health. The sample was memory CD4+ T cells sorted from blood. This sample's subset: CD45RA-negative fraction. The chain has TRBV30 and TRBJ1-1; D gene uncertain. In DNA, the CDR3 is TGTGCCTGGAGCCCGACTCAGGCTGGGGCTTTCTTT. Translated: CAWSPTQAGAFF.